The 29 T cell receptor beta chains in this list originate from one sample, sequenced in a study of blood T cell repertoires in COVID-19. The table came from immunoSEQ multiplex PCR; TCRdb's copy has only in-frame clones and leaves some out. Of approximately 200,000 clones listed, about 87% were seen once; the top ten hold about 4.1%. Sequenced sample: peripheral blood. The receptors were sampled from a woman in her thirties with acute or convalescent COVID-19.

CDR3 protein: CASRRRNEQYF. The CDR3 nucleotides are TGTGCCAGCAGGCGCCGAAACGAGCAGTACTTC. The rearrangement joins TRBV21-1 to TRBJ2-7; the table gives TRBD2 as D, unverified against the DNA. TRBV21-1 is given as a pseudogene. CDR3 size: 11 residues.

This chain connects TRBV6-5 to TRBJ2-1, with TRBD2 matching over 13 bases. The ends lost 6 bases at V and 8 bases at J; junction bases unmatched: 7. CDR3 length: 15 amino acids. Germline V CDR1 and CDR2: MNHEY, SVGAGI. CDR3 amino acids: CASRAGLAGVYEQFF. CDR3 nucleotides: TGTGCCAGCAGGGCCGGACTAGCGGGAGTCTATGAGCAGTTCTTC.

This clone was counted once. The chain uses TRBV11-2 and TRBJ2-7; 7 bases map to TRBD1. In germline, CDR1 is SGHAT, CDR2 FQNNGV. The CDR3 runs 19 residues. Unmatched junction bases numbered 18, after V lost 0 bases and J lost 4 bases. CDR3 sequence (DNA): TGTGCCAGCAGCTTAGATCCCCCGGGACAGATCCATGTATGGTACGAGCAGTACTTC. Translation gives CASSLDPPGQIHVWYEQYF.

V usage is TRBV5-6 and J usage is TRBJ1-4; no reliable D call. Germline CDR1 and CDR2: SGHDT and YYEEEE. This CDR3 is 12 amino acids long. The V gene lost 2 bases and the J gene lost 5 bases, with 4 bases spanning the gap. CDR3 sequence reads: CASSFGNEKLFF. The CDR3, as DNA: TGTGCCAGCAGCTTTGGCAATGAAAAACTGTTTTTT.

This clone was seen only once. The chain recombines TRBV28 with TRBJ2-1; D is perhaps TRBD1 (5 bases). CDR1 and CDR2 (germline): MDHEN, SYDVKM. The CDR3 runs 12 residues. V dropped 6 bases and J dropped 7 bases, with 10 bases sitting between them. The CDR3 DNA is TGTGCCAGCAGGCCCCCAGGGAATGAGCAGTTCTTC. Protein sequence: CASRPPGNEQFF. The full variable domain, with the rest looked up from reference TRBV28 and TRBJ2-1, is DVKVTQSSRYLVKRTGEKVFLECVQDMDHENMFWYRQDPGLGLRLIYFSYDVKMKEKGDIPEGYSVSREKKERFSLILESASTNQTSMYLCASRPPGNEQFFGPGTRLTVL.

J is TRBJ1-1 and V is TRBV7-8; no reliable D call. Germline CDR1 reads SGHVS; CDR2 reads FQNEAQ. There are 14 residues in the CDR3. V was clipped by 1 base and J by 5 bases, with 11 bases between them. The CDR3 coding sequence is TGTGCCAGCAGCTTAGTTTCCCCGCAGACTGAAGCTTTCTTT. Translating it yields CASSLVSPQTEAFF.

This chain uses TRBV2 with TRBJ2-3; possible D gene TRBD1, 5 bases. CDR3 length: 16 amino acids. Germline V gene sequence: CDR1 SNHLY, CDR2 FYNNEI. The V end was cut by 6 bases, the J end by 6 bases, with 22 bases between. The CDR3: CASRSDSHGPTDTQYF. CDR3 DNA sequence: TGTGCCAGCAGATCCGACAGTCATGGGCCGACGGATACGCAGTATTTT.

This chain connects TRBV9 to TRBJ1-2; 8 positions agree with TRBD1. The CDR3 length is 17 residues. The trim removed 4 bases at V and 3 bases at J, leaving 14 bases unmatched. Germline CDR1 and CDR2: SGDLS and YYNGEE. This chain's CDR3 is CASSPRTGSRGDYGYTF. CDR3 DNA sequence: TGTGCCAGCAGCCCACGGACAGGGAGCCGTGGGGACTATGGCTACACCTTC.

This clone was recorded only once. The chain couples TRBV11-2 to TRBJ2-1; no definite D call. The V end was cut by 5 bases, the J end by 6 bases, with 8 bases between. CDR1 SGHAT and CDR2 FQNNGV come from the germline V gene. The CDR3 is made up of 12 amino acids. The CDR3 protein is CASSPHPNEQFF. The CDR3 nucleotides read TGTGCCAGCAGCCCCCATCCCAATGAGCAGTTCTTC.

The gene calls are TRBV2 and TRBJ2-1; perhaps TRBD2 as D (6 bases). V lost 8 bases and J 5 bases, leaving 13 bases between the germline ends. The germline V gene encodes CDR1 SNHLY and CDR2 FYNNEI. The CDR3 extends over 13 amino acids. CDR3 amino acids: CASRRGLNNEQFF. CDR3 nucleotide sequence: TGTGCCAGCCGGCGGGGCCTAAACAATGAGCAGTTCTTC.

The chain has TRBV2 and TRBJ2-1; TRBD2 is a possible D gene (5 bases). CDR3 length: 12 residues. Trimming pared 8 bases from V and 9 bases from J, leaving 14 bases between. The germline CDR1 and CDR2 sequences are SNHLY and FYNNEI. Here the CDR3 DNA reads TGTGCCAGCGAGTTCGGGGATGCTGAGCAGTTCTTC. Translating it yields CASEFGDAEQFF.

This clone was recorded a few times. V is TRBV4-2 and J is TRBJ2-1; no reliable D call. CDR1 is LGHNA and CDR2 is YNFKEQ in the germline V gene. There are 14 residues in the CDR3. Deletions cut 0 bases from V and 9 bases from J, with 12 bases between. The CDR3 region has the DNA TGTGCCAGCAGCCAAGATAAATTAACGGTTGAGCAGTTCTTC. Amino acid sequence: CASSQDKLTVEQFF.

The V and J genes are TRBV6-5 and TRBJ1-2, with 8 bases that match TRBD1. This CDR3 is built from 14 residues. V lost 7 bases to trimming and J lost 8 bases; unmatched junction nucleotides: 12. Germline V lookup: CDR1 MNHEY, CDR2 SVGAGI. CDR3 coding DNA: TGTGCCAGCATTCCACTGTGGGGGACAGGCGGCTACACCTTC. Translated: CASIPLWGTGGYTF.

On this clone: Other DNA sequences in this sample translate to the same CDR3. The chain employs TRBV20-1 and TRBJ2-3; TRBD1 might be the D (5 bases). The length of the CDR3 is 11 residues. CDR1 is DFQATT and CDR2 is SNEGSKA in the germline V gene (reference sequence). The germline V and J ends were trimmed by 6 bases and 5 bases, with 9 bases remaining between them. CDR3 residues: CSALRGDTQYF. The CDR3 bases are TGCAGTGCCCTAAGGGGAGATACGCAGTATTTT.

The chain joins TRBV11-2 to TRBJ2-5; 12 nucleotides match TRBD2. The CDR3 has 14 residues. Germline V gene lookup returns CDR1 SGHAT and CDR2 FQNNGV. The V and J ends lost 7 bases and 5 bases, in that order; junction bases with no gene match: 5. In DNA, the CDR3 is TGTGCCAGCAACAGTCTAGCGGGAGGGGAGACCCAGTACTTC. Its translation: CASNSLAGGETQYF.

This chain joins TRBV4-1 and TRBJ1-4; possible D gene TRBD1, 5 bases. Trimming took 1 base from V and 6 from J, leaving 18 bases between them. This CDR3 is 17 amino acids long. CDR1 MGHRA and CDR2 YSYEKL come from the germline V gene. CDR3 loop: CASSQVISRAVYEKLFF. The CDR3 nucleotides are TGCGCCAGCAGCCAAGTGATAAGCAGGGCAGTTTATGAAAAACTGTTTTTT.

As DNA, the CDR3 is TGTGCCAGCATCGCCGGGACAGGCAACTGCGAGCAGTACTTC. Protein product: CASIAGTGNCEQYF. V usage is TRBV21-1 and J usage is TRBJ2-7; the table names TRBD1, a call not compared with the DNA. TRBV21-1 is annotated as a pseudogene. This CDR3 comprises 14 residues.

The genes are TRBV10-2 and TRBJ1-1; D gene ambiguous. This CDR3 contains 14 residues. Trimming cost V 3 bases and J 7 bases, with 15 bases left between them. Germline-derived CDR1 and CDR2 are WSHSY and SAAADI. CDR3 residues: CASSDPPQTREAFF. Written as DNA, the CDR3 is TGCGCCAGCAGTGACCCCCCACAGACCCGTGAAGCTTTCTTT.

The CDR3 coding sequence is TGTGCCAGCAGCCCCGGGGGGAACACCATATATTTT. The encoded protein is CASSPGGNTIYF. This chain uses TRBV7-9 with TRBJ1-3; possible D gene TRBD1, 5 bases. The CDR3 length is 12 residues. Germline loops: CDR1 SEHNR, CDR2 FQNEAQ (reference sequence). V was pared by 5 bases and J by 7 bases, with 9 bases between.

V usage is TRBV24-1 and J usage is TRBJ2-3, with 10 bases identical to TRBD2. CDR3 length: 13 amino acids. CDR1 is KGHDR and CDR2 is SFDVKD in the germline V gene. V was clipped by 9 bases and J by 1 base; unmatched bases: 0. Here the CDR3 DNA reads TGTGCCACCGGGACTAGCGGCACAGATACGCAGTATTTT. This sequence encodes CATGTSGTDTQYF.

V and J are TRBV9 and TRBJ2-1; 10 bases line up with TRBD1. CDR1 and CDR2 (germline): SGDLS, YYNGEE. J lost 6 bases, V lost 6 bases, and 6 bases had no gene match. CDR3 length equals 14 residues. The CDR3 DNA reads as TGTGCCAGCACCGGGACAGGGGCTTCCAATGAGCAGTTCTTC. It specifies CASTGTGASNEQFF.

In DNA, the CDR3 is TGCGCCAGCAGCTCCAGGGACTCGGGTTTAGGCGAGCAGTACTTC. Protein sequence: CASSSRDSGLGEQYF. The chain recombines TRBV5-1 with TRBJ2-7, with D perhaps matching TRBD2 (6 bases). This CDR3 has 15 residues. The V and J ends lost 3 bases and 6 bases respectively, with 19 bases between them. The V gene's germline CDR1 is SGHRS and CDR2 YFSETQ. Supplemented by reference TRBV5-1 and TRBJ2-7, the full variable domain reads KAGVTQTPRYLIKTRGQQVTLSCSPISGHRSVSWYQQTPGQGLQFLFEYFSETQRNKGNFPGRFSGRQFSNSRSEMNVSTLELGDSALYLCASSSRDSGLGEQYFGPGTRLTVT.

This chain connects TRBV27 to TRBJ1-1; D may be TRBD1 (6 bases). Trimming removed 4 bases from V and 4 bases from J, with 13 bases in between. The CDR3 is 14 residues long. The germline V gene has CDR1 MNHEY and CDR2 SMNVEV (reference sequence). In DNA form, the CDR3 reads TGTGCCAGCAGTTACCACGGACAGCCCACTGAAGCTTTCTTT. It codes for CASSYHGQPTEAFF.

The chain joins TRBV12-3 or TRBV12-4 to TRBJ2-5, with D possibly being TRBD2 (5 bases). V lost 5 bases to trimming and J lost 7 bases, with 11 bases between them. The CDR3 runs to 12 residues. CDR3: CASSLLRGTQYF. The CDR3 DNA reads TGTGCCAGCAGTCTACTACGGGGGACCCAGTACTTC.

The rearrangement joins TRBV7-2 to TRBJ2-3; perhaps TRBD2 as D (6 bases). Trimming stripped 1 base from V and 2 bases from J, with 7 bases between. Germline V gene data show CDR1 as SGHTA and CDR2 as FQGNSA. The CDR3 has 14 amino acids. DNA for the CDR3: TGTGCCAGCAGCTTAGGACTAGTCACAGATACGCAGTATTTT. This encodes CASSLGLVTDTQYF. The entire variable domain, with the rest obtained from reference TRBV7-2 and TRBJ2-3, is as follows: GAGVSQSPSNKVTEKGKDVELRCDPISGHTALYWYRQSLGQGLEFLIYFQGNSAPDKSGLPSDRFSAERTGGSVSTLTIQRTQQEDSAVYLCASSLGLVTDTQYFGPGTRLTVL.

V gene TRBV6-5 combines with J gene TRBJ2-4, with 9 bases fitting TRBD1. Germline values: CDR1 MNHEY, CDR2 SVGAGI. V was pared by 0 bases and J by 0 bases, with 0 bases of the junction left unmatched. There are 16 residues in the CDR3. CDR3 in DNA: TGTGCCAGCAGTTACTCGGGACAGGGAGCCAAAAACATTCAGTACTTC. It translates to CASSYSGQGAKNIQYF.

The V and J genes are TRBV5-4 and TRBJ2-1; D is unclear. Germline V CDR1 and CDR2: SGHNT, YYREEE (reference sequence). The germline V and J ends were trimmed by 2 bases and 7 bases, with 13 bases remaining between them. The CDR3 loop spans 14 amino acids. CDR3 loop: CASSFRRFGNEQFF. The CDR3 nucleotides read TGTGCCAGCAGCTTCCGGCGGTTCGGGAATGAGCAGTTCTTC.

The J gene is TRBJ2-1, the V gene TRBV3-1 (or the pseudogene TRBV3-2), with D perhaps TRBD2 (6 bases). This CDR3 region has 13 residues. CDR1 is LGHDT and CDR2 is YNNKEL in the germline V gene (reference sequence). V gave up 3 bases and J gave up 7 bases, with 10 bases separating them. DNA for the CDR3: TGTGCCAGCAGCCAGATGACTAGTAATGAGCAGTTCTTC. It codes for CASSQMTSNEQFF.

The chain has TRBV2 and TRBJ2-2, with D perhaps TRBD1 (5 bases). This CDR3 has 15 amino acids. The V gene lost 3 bases and the J gene lost 3 bases, with 11 bases spanning the gap. The germline gives CDR1 SNHLY, CDR2 FYNNEI. The DNA for the CDR3 is TGTGCCAGCAGTGAGAGGACATTCGACACCGGGGAGCTGTTTTTT. Its translation: CASSERTFDTGELFF. Variable domain in full (rest from reference TRBV2 and TRBJ2-2): EPEVTQTPSHQVTQMGQEVILRCVPISNHLYFYWYRQILGQKVEFLVSFYNNEISEKSEIFDDQFSVERPDGSNFTLKIRSTKLEDSAMYFCASSERTFDTGELFFGEGSRLTVL.